The 23 T cell receptor beta chains presented below share a single source sample, sequenced in a study of technical replicates of blood from a few donors. TCRdb's copy holds only in-frame clones and misses some; the assay was immunoSEQ multiplex PCR. This sample has around 83,000 clones; 94% occur once, and the top ten carry around 0.42%. Sequencing used T cells isolated from PBMCs. The receptors were gathered from a human donor in good health.

This rearrangement joins TRBV5-1 to TRBJ2-3; no firm D call. Trimming took off 3 bases at V and 1 base at J, with 9 bases between the two ends. Germline V gene sequence: CDR1 SGHRS, CDR2 YFSETQ. The CDR3 loop spans 14 amino acids. CDR3 nucleotide sequence: TGCGCCAGCAGCTCGAGCACGGGCACAGATACGCAGTATTTT. Its protein is CASSSSTGTDTQYF.

This chain connects TRBV19 to TRBJ1-5, with TRBD1 as a possible D gene (5 bases). Germline V gene lookup returns CDR1 LNHDA and CDR2 SQIVND (reference sequence). The CDR3 extends over 13 amino acids. Trimming left V 5 bases short and J 6 bases short, with 11 bases between. The CDR3 loop is CASSSQGGQPQHF. CDR3 DNA sequence: TGTGCCAGTAGTTCTCAGGGAGGTCAGCCCCAGCATTTT.

This chain joins TRBV7-2 and TRBJ2-5, with 10 positions matching TRBD1. The CDR3 totals 18 residues. From germline, CDR1 is SGHTA and CDR2 FQGNSA. V shed 2 bases, J shed 5 bases, and the junction held 14 bases outside the gene matches. DNA of the CDR3: TGTGCCAGCAGCTTAACCCCACGGACAGGGGGGCTCAGGGAGACCCAGTACTTC. It codes for CASSLTPRTGGLRETQYF.

The J gene is TRBJ1-1, the V gene TRBV12-5; 7 bases are a match to TRBD1. Losses at the gene ends were 6 bases for V and 0 bases for J; bases not matched to a gene: 4. Germline V gene data show CDR1 as LGHNT and CDR2 as FRNRAP. CDR3 size: 14 residues. CDR3 sequence: CASGPGQMNTEAFF. CDR3 bases: TGTGCTAGTGGACCGGGACAGATGAACACTGAAGCTTTCTTT.

This clone showed up just a few times. This CDR3 reads CASSPTGATEAFF. The CDR3 DNA sequence: TGTGCCAGCTCACCAACAGGGGCCACTGAAGCTTTCTTT. This chain connects TRBV18 to TRBJ1-1; 7 bases fit TRBD1. The CDR3 consists of 13 residues. The germline V gene encodes CDR1 KGHSH and CDR2 LQKENI. J lost 4 bases, V lost 2 bases, and 1 base had no gene match.

The chain couples TRBV7-3 to TRBJ2-1, with D possibly matching TRBD2 (5 bases). The CDR3 has 14 residues. CDR1 and CDR2 from the germline V gene are SGHTA and FQGTGA. Trimming took off 2 bases at V and 4 bases at J, with 9 bases between the two ends. The CDR3 spells CASSLRGSYNEQFF. In DNA form, the CDR3 reads TGTGCCAGCAGCTTACGTGGGAGTTACAATGAGCAGTTCTTC. Variable domain in full (rest from reference TRBV7-3 and TRBJ2-1): GAGVSQTPSNKVTEKGKYVELRCDPISGHTALYWYRQSLGQGPEFLIYFQGTGAADDSGLPNDRFFAVRPEGSVSTLKIQRTERGDSAVYLCASSLRGSYNEQFFGPGTRLTVL.

This clone was picked up one time. The V gene is TRBV6-1, the J gene TRBJ2-7, with 7 positions matching TRBD1. The CDR3 length is 14 residues. The V and J ends lost 2 bases and 0 bases, in that order; junction bases with no gene match: 1. Per the germline V gene, CDR1 is MNHNS and CDR2 is SASEGT. CDR3 sequence reads: CASSEQGVSYEQYF. As DNA, the CDR3 is TGTGCCAGCAGTGAACAGGGGGTCTCCTACGAGCAGTACTTC.

This rearrangement joins TRBV19 to TRBJ2-7, with 7 positions matching TRBD2. The CDR3 consists of 15 residues. Germline CDR1 LNHDA, CDR2 SQIVND (reference sequence). The V and J ends lost 0 bases and 3 bases, in that order; junction bases with no gene match: 5. DNA for the CDR3: TGTGCCAGTAGTATAGATCTGGGAGGGCTCTACGAGCAGTACTTC. Translating gives CASSIDLGGLYEQYF.

This clone was seen a single time. V usage is TRBV10-3 and J usage is TRBJ2-3, with 7 bases aligning to TRBD2. V was pared by 5 bases and J by 3 bases, with 8 bases of the junction left unmatched. CDR1 is ENHRY, CDR2 SYGVKD, per germline. The CDR3 loop spans 15 amino acids. The CDR3 loop reads CAISLGRESTDTQYF. DNA for the CDR3: TGTGCCATCAGTCTCGGGCGGGAGTCTACAGATACGCAGTATTTT.

The rearrangement uses TRBV20-1 and TRBJ1-2, with D unclear. V was shortened by 0 bases and J by 6 bases, with 5 bases between the two germline ends. CDR1 is DFQATT, CDR2 SNEGSKA, per germline (reference sequence). The length of the CDR3 is 11 residues. The chain's CDR3 is CSAREFDGYTF. The CDR3 bases are TGCAGTGCTAGAGAATTCGATGGCTACACCTTC.

This clone showed up just once. V usage is TRBV7-2 and J usage is TRBJ2-1, with D possibly matching TRBD1 (6 bases). Germline V CDR1 and CDR2: SGHTA, FQGNSA. The ends were cut back, 4 bases at V and 0 bases at J, with 13 bases in the middle. The CDR3 spans 16 residues. CDR3 loop: CASSYRAFSSYNEQFF. In DNA form, the CDR3 reads TGTGCCAGCAGCTACAGGGCCTTCAGCTCCTACAATGAGCAGTTCTTC.

The V and J genes are TRBV13 and TRBJ2-5; the match to TRBD2 covers 8 bases. Trimming cost V 0 bases and J 5 bases; bases outside gene matches: 5. Germline assignment: CDR1 PRHDT and CDR2 FYEKMQ (reference sequence). The CDR3 runs 15 residues. The CDR3 protein is CASSLGTSAGETQYF. In DNA form, the CDR3 reads TGTGCCAGCAGCTTAGGGACTAGCGCGGGGGAGACCCAGTACTTC.

CDR3: CASSYTTGQGYEQYF. The CDR3, as DNA: TGTGCCAGCAGTTACACGACGGGACAGGGATACGAGCAGTACTTC. The V gene is TRBV6-6, the J gene TRBJ2-7, with 9 positions matching TRBD1. The CDR3 covers 15 residues. Trimming took 2 bases from V and 4 from J; bases not matched to a gene: 6. Germline V gives CDR1 MNHNY, CDR2 SVGAGI (reference sequence).

The rearrangement uses TRBV4-1 and TRBJ1-1; D is undetermined. The V gene lost 2 bases and the J gene lost 8 bases, with 9 bases spanning the gap. The CDR3 spans 12 residues. The V gene's germline CDR1 is MGHRA and CDR2 YSYEKL. CDR3 DNA: TGCGCCAGCAGCCAAACCTTTGGCGAAGCTTTCTTT. Translation gives CASSQTFGEAFF.

The J gene is TRBJ1-2, the V gene TRBV30; TRBD1 might be the D (6 bases). Germline-derived CDR1 and CDR2 are GTSNPN and SVGIG (reference sequence). The length of the CDR3 is 14 residues. The germline V and J ends were trimmed by 5 bases and 8 bases, with 21 bases remaining between them. Here the CDR3 DNA reads TGTGCCTGGTACACTCTCCGGGACATGAGGGGCTACACCTTC. Translated: CAWYTLRDMRGYTF.

The genes are TRBV19 and TRBJ1-1, with D perhaps TRBD1 (5 bases). This CDR3 comprises 14 residues. The V end was cut by 1 base, the J end by 5 bases, with 11 bases between. Germline CDR1 and CDR2: LNHDA and SQIVND (reference sequence). The CDR3 loop reads CASSIVGGETEAFF. Here the CDR3 DNA reads TGTGCCAGTAGTATAGTGGGAGGGGAGACTGAAGCTTTCTTT. The variable domain in full, with the rest retrieved from reference TRBV19 and TRBJ1-1, is DGGITQSPKYLFRKEGQNVTLSCEQNLNHDAMYWYRQDPGQGLRLIYYSQIVNDFQKGDIAEGYSVSREKKESFPLTVTSAQKNPTAFYLCASSIVGGETEAFFGQGTRLTVV.

This clone was recorded only once. The V gene is TRBV6-5, the J gene TRBJ2-7, with TRBD1 matching over 7 bases. CDR3 length equals 13 residues. Looked up from germline, CDR1 is MNHEY and CDR2 is SVGAGI. Trimming at V came to 5 bases and at J to 3 bases, leaving 4 bases not matched to a gene. The CDR3 spells CASSRDRFYEQYF. The CDR3 region has the DNA TGTGCCAGCAGTAGGGACAGATTCTACGAGCAGTACTTC.

The rearrangement links TRBV10-3 to TRBJ2-1; 9 bases line up with TRBD2. Germline V gene sequence: CDR1 ENHRY, CDR2 SYGVKD. With 3 bases clipped from V and 5 bases from J, the junction kept 14 bases outside the gene matches. CDR3 length equals 18 residues. CDR3 nucleotides: TGTGCCATCAGTGAATCCCCCCTAGCGGGGTCCACTAACAATGAGCAGTTCTTC. It is translated as CAISESPLAGSTNNEQFF.

This rearrangement joins TRBV2 to TRBJ2-5; tentatively, D is TRBD1 (5 bases). Germline-derived CDR1 and CDR2 are SNHLY and FYNNEI. The CDR3 totals 12 residues. Trimming cost V 3 bases and J 3 bases, with 5 bases left between them. The CDR3 protein is CASSDREETQYF. The CDR3 DNA reads TGTGCCAGCAGTGACAGGGAAGAGACCCAGTACTTC.

This rearrangement joins TRBV28 to TRBJ2-1; D is unresolved. The V end lost 8 bases, the J end lost 1 base, and 9 bases lay between the germline ends. This CDR3 is built from 13 residues. Germline V gene data show CDR1 as MDHEN and CDR2 as SYDVKM. The CDR3 nucleotides are TGTGCCAGCCTACCTCTATCCTACAATGAGCAGTTCTTC. This codes for CASLPLSYNEQFF.

V and J are TRBV7-6 and TRBJ1-5; perhaps TRBD1 as D (5 bases). Deletions cut 5 bases from V and 3 bases from J, with 14 bases between. This CDR3 contains 15 residues. Per germline, CDR1 SGHVS and CDR2 FNYEAQ. The chain's CDR3 is CASSVNPGFNQPQHF. CDR3 in DNA: TGTGCCAGCAGCGTAAACCCAGGGTTCAATCAGCCCCAGCATTTT.

The chain links TRBV30 to TRBJ2-1; TRBD2 is a possible D gene (5 bases). CDR3 size: 11 residues. The germline V gene encodes CDR1 GTSNPN and CDR2 SVGIG (reference sequence). V lost 2 bases and J lost 7, with 6 bases in between. CDR3 bases: TGTGCCTGGAGTCCGGGGAATGAGCAGTTCTTC. Translated, it gives CAWSPGNEQFF.

The rearrangement joins TRBV19 to TRBJ2-5; D is perhaps TRBD2 (6 bases). Germline loops: CDR1 LNHDA, CDR2 SQIVND (reference sequence). V lost 3 bases and J lost 4, with 12 bases in between. This CDR3 comprises 14 residues. CDR3 sequence reads: CASSILANAETQYF. The CDR3 DNA is TGTGCCAGTAGTATTCTAGCGAATGCAGAGACCCAGTACTTC.